These T cell receptor beta chains were read from a single sample in a study of cytomegalovirus exposure and HLA in healthy donors. Sequencing used immunoSEQ multiplex PCR; TCRdb keeps in-frame clones, though not all of them. Among over 100,000 clones listed, under 85% were seen once. Sequencing used PBMCs. These receptors all stem from a male donor in good health and CMV-seropositive. The CDR3 runs from the conserved cysteine through the conserved F or W. D genes are given only for firm matches. Not every row has a clone size; where given, it reads once, few, many or a size class.

abundance,j_gene,d_gene,v_gene,CDR3nt,CDR3aa
NA,TRBJ2-7,NA,TRBV5-1,TGCGCCAGCAGCCGGACGGAGGGGGGGCTCCACGAGCAGTACTTC,CASSRTEGGLHEQYF
NA,TRBJ2-7,NA,TRBV28,TGTGCCAGCAGTCCCACGGGGGACCCCTACGAGCAGTACTTC,CASSPTGDPYEQYF
NA,TRBJ2-5,TRBD1,TRBV5-4,TGTGCCAGCAGCCGACAGGGATTGGGGTACCAAGAGACCCAGTACTTC,CASSRQGLGYQETQYF
NA,TRBJ1-2,NA,TRBV28,TGTGCCAGCGCCGCGGTGAACTATGGCTACACCTTC,CASAAVNYGYTF
NA,TRBJ2-7,NA,TRBV28,TGTGCCAGCAGTTTTCCTGACGGGTACTACGAGCAGTACTTC,CASSFPDGYYEQYF
NA,TRBJ1-1,NA,TRBV30,TGTGCCCGAGGGGAGGGGCCGGGCACTGAAGCTTTCTTT,CARGEGPGTEAFF
NA,TRBJ1-2,NA,TRBV5-4,TGTGCCAGCAGACTGGACAGCATGGGGCCGGATACCTTC,CASRLDSMGPDTF
NA,TRBJ1-1,NA,TRBV13,TGTGCCAGCAGCTCAATGAAGGGGGTGCGGGCTTTCTTT,CASSSMKGVRAFF
NA,TRBJ1-1,TRBD1,TRBV9,TGTGCCAGCAGCGCTCGGGACAGGGGGCGGGAAGCTTTCTTT,CASSARDRGREAFF
NA,TRBJ2-4,NA,TRBV27,TGTGCCAGCAGTTTTTTAACGGCGGGGTGGAAAAACATTCAGTACTTC,CASSFLTAGWKNIQYF
NA,TRBJ2-7,NA,TRBV5-8,TGTGCCAGCAGCTTGTTCAGCGAGCAGTACTTC,CASSLFSEQYF
once,TRBJ2-7,TRBD2,TRBV2,TGTGCCAGCAGTGGATCGGGAGGTGAGCAGTACTTC,CASSGSGGEQYF
NA,TRBJ2-7,TRBD1,TRBV28,TGTGCCAGCAGTCCTCGGGACAGGGCCGCCTACGAGCAGTACTTC,CASSPRDRAAYEQYF
NA,TRBJ1-2,NA,TRBV28,TGTGCCAGCAGGCGGGGTCCGCGCTACACCTTC,CASRRGPRYTF
NA,TRBJ1-4,NA,TRBV6-1,TGTGCCAGCAGTGACCCTCGGGCTAATGAAAAACTGTTTTTT,CASSDPRANEKLFF
few,TRBJ2-4,NA,TRBV19,TGTGCCAGCGAGGACTTGTTGAACATTCAGTACTTC,CASEDLLNIQYF
NA,TRBJ2-7,NA,TRBV28,TGTGCCAGCAGTGAGGTATGGCAGGGTGGATCCGAGCAGTACTTC,CASSEVWQGGSEQYF
once,TRBJ2-2,TRBD2,TRBV23-1,TGCGCCAGCAATGAGTGGCGGGGGGTAACCGGGGAGCTGTTTTTT,CASNEWRGVTGELFF
NA,TRBJ1-1,TRBD1,TRBV7-6,TGTGCCAGCGCCACAGGGGCGTTGACTGAAGCTTTCTTT,CASATGALTEAFF